The rows below give T cell receptor beta chains drawn from one sample of a study of T cells in tumors after PD-1 blockade. TCRdb keeps only in-frame clones here, not all; method: immunoSEQ multiplex PCR. The repertoire consists of about 59,000 clones, with around 80% occurring once and the leading ten covering roughly 13%. The input for sequencing was PBMCs, taken before anti-PD-1 treatment. The receptors shown here come from a human donor with basal cell carcinoma. Each CDR3 is given without its conserved first and last residue.

V gene | CDR3 protein
TRBV20-1 | SASGTGQGVGDTQY
TRBV5-1 | ASSLDDYPGTEAF
TRBV15 | ATGLADYNEQF
TRBV19 | ASMLTGVNEKLF
TRBV5-6 | ASSLATDENEKLF
TRBV4-1 | ASSQDPSTGELF
TRBV3-1/TRBV3-2 | ASSLWSVNVGKNIQY
TRBV3-1/TRBV3-2 | ASRSRPEGRDEQF
TRBV6-6 | ASSTPQVRSGNTIY
TRBV29-1 | SHSPGTDTQY
TRBV7-9 | ASSSPSRQGGYGYT
TRBV24-1 | ATGTSRGNTGELF
TRBV14 | ASSQDLGLVNIQY
TRBV11-3 | ASSRLGNEKLF
TRBV27 | ASSPIGGDTGELF
TRBV12-3/TRBV12-4 | ASSNLNLGEQY
TRBV3-1/TRBV3-2 | ASSRDRTSGGNEQY
TRBV7-8 | ASSGQMSNQPQH
TRBV28 | ASSHPGTGETEAF
TRBV6-5 | ASSYSRTGAAF
TRBV5-6 | ASTFTTGFLRLTTGELF
TRBV7-9 | ASSFGVGDGQD
TRBV27 | ASSFSEGAGGNTIY
TRBV12-3/TRBV12-4 | ASSLVVGQEAF
TRBV4-2 | ASSQPSGGAVNNEQF
TRBV18 | ASSQGQGAHYGYT
TRBV6-5 | ASSSRTGTNYGYT
TRBV7-2 | ASSLGRASGGPYEQY
TRBV30 | AQRRGGANEQF
TRBV30 | AWSGPGQAINYGYT